Listed here are 5 T cell receptor beta chains from one sample, sequenced in a study of post-analysis software for immune sequencing data. General study results and limits: Five or six TRBV segments, TRBV5-6, TRBV5-1 and TRBV20-1 among them, were found more frequent in patients than controls.

Their antigen targets remain unknown. Unique molecular identifiers were present in the TCR beta cDNA libraries. TCRdb called the PCR reads again in MiXCR, with one record for every CDR3 protein. The sample yields approximately 630,000 distinct CDR3 sequences, approximately 60% seen once. Sequenced: blood. These receptors all stem from a girl aged 2-10 years with multiple sclerosis.

The V gene is TRBV2, the J gene TRBJ2-7; D gene unclear. CDR1 is SNHLY and CDR2 is FYNNEI in the germline V gene. The ends were cut back, 2 bases at V and 2 bases at J, with 10 bases in the middle. This CDR3 has 14 residues. DNA for the CDR3: TGTGCCAGCAGTGAAATTCCGAGTCCCTACGAGCAGTACTTC. The encoded protein is CASSEIPSPYEQYF. Full variable domain (outside the CDR3, taken from reference TRBV2 and TRBJ2-7): EPEVTQTPSHQVTQMGQEVILRCVPISNHLYFYWYRQILGQKVEFLVSFYNNEISEKSEIFDDQFSVERPDGSNFTLKIRSTKLEDSAMYFCASSEIPSPYEQYFGPGTRLTVT.

V gene TRBV5-1 combines with J gene TRBJ1-1; D ambiguous. Deletions cut 4 bases from V and 3 bases from J, with 19 bases between. Germline CDR1 SGHRS, CDR2 YFSETQ. The CDR3 covers 16 residues. DNA for the CDR3: TGCGCCAGCAGCCCCGCCGGGTGGGGAACTTACACTGAAGCTTTCTTT. This sequence encodes CASSPAGWGTYTEAFF.

The chain joins TRBV7-7 to TRBJ2-6; D is possibly TRBD2 (5 bases). This CDR3 has 17 residues. Trimming left V 2 bases short and J 0 bases short, with 11 bases between. Germline V gene data show CDR1 as SSHAT and CDR2 as FNYEAQ (reference sequence). CDR3: CASSLLTEGSGANVLTF. CDR3 nucleotide sequence: TGTGCCAGCAGCTTATTGACCGAGGGCTCTGGGGCCAACGTCCTGACTTTC.

This CDR3 is CASSLIPRGPSNQPQHF. The CDR3 DNA follows: TGCGCCAGCAGCTTGATACCGAGGGGGCCCAGCAATCAGCCCCAGCATTTT. This chain links TRBV5-1 with TRBJ1-5, with 7 positions matching TRBD1. This CDR3 has 17 amino acids. V was pared by 1 base and J by 1 base, with 8 bases of the junction left unmatched. Germline values: CDR1 SGHRS, CDR2 YFSETQ.

The V and J genes are TRBV9 and TRBJ1-1, with D uncertain. Trimming took off 1 base at V and 7 bases at J, with 14 bases between the two ends. This CDR3 comprises 14 residues. The germline V gene encodes CDR1 SGDLS and CDR2 YYNGEE. CDR3 in DNA: TGTGCCAGCAGCGTATCCCTGGTTGACGGTGAAGCTTTCTTT. Protein product: CASSVSLVDGEAFF.